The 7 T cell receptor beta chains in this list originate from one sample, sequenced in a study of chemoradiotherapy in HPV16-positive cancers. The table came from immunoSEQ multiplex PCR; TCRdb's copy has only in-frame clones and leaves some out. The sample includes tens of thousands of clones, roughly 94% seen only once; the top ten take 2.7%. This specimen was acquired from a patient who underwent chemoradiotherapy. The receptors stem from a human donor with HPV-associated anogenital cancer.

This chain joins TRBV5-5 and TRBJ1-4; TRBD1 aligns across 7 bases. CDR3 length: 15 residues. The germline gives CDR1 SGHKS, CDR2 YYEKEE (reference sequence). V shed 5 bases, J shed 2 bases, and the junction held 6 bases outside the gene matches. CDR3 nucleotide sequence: TGTGCCAGCAGTTTGCAGGGGGGCACTAATGAAAAACTGTTTTTT. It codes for CASSLQGGTNEKLFF.

For the CDR3, the DNA is TGTGCCAGCAGCCGACAGGGGGCGGGTCAGCCCCAGCATTTT. It translates to CASSRQGAGQPQHF. The rearrangement uses TRBV27 and TRBJ1-5; 10 nucleotides match TRBD1. Germline values: CDR1 MNHEY, CDR2 SMNVEV (reference sequence). CDR3 length: 14 amino acids. Trimming at V came to 6 bases and at J to 6 bases, leaving 5 bases not matched to a gene.

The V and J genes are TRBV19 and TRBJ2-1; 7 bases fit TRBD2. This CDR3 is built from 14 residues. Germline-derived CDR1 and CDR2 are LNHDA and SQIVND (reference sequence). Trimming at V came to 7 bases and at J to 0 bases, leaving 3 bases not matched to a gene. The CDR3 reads CASTRTSSYNEQFF. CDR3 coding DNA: TGTGCCAGTACCCGGACTAGCTCCTACAATGAGCAGTTCTTC.

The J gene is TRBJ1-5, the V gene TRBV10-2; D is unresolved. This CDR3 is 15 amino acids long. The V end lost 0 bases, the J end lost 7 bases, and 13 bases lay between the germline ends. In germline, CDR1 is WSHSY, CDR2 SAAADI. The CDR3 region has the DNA TGCGCCAGCAGTGAGTCGACCGGGATTCTGCAGCCCCAGCATTTT. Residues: CASSESTGILQPQHF.

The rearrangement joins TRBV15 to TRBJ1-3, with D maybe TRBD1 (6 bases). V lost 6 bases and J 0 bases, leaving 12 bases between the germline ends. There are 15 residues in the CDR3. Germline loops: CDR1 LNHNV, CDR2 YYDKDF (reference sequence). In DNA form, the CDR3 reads TGTGCCACCAGACAAGGACAGATCTCTGGAAACACCATATATTTT. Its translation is CATRQGQISGNTIYF.

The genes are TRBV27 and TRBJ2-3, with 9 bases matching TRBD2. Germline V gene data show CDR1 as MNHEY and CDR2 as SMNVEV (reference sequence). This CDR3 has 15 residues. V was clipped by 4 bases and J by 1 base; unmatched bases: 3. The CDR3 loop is CASSSLAGRTDTQYF. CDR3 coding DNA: TGTGCCAGCAGTTCCCTAGCGGGGCGCACAGATACGCAGTATTTT.

CDR3 amino acids: CASSPFGTGQETQYF. CDR3 nucleotides: TGTGCCAGCAGCCCCTTTGGGACAGGGCAAGAGACCCAGTACTTC. This chain connects TRBV7-2 to TRBJ2-5, with 9 bases that match TRBD1. The V segment lost 5 bases and the J segment 2 bases; nucleotides outside the gene matches: 6. Germline CDR1 SGHTA, CDR2 FQGNSA. The CDR3 extends over 15 amino acids.